This TCR beta chain was identified during a study of cytomegalovirus exposure and HLA in healthy donors. At the level of the study: Membership in the Caucasian-associated ancestry cluster was found for approximately 85% of approximately 430 genotyped donors. Points from the study as a whole: Reports indicate that TCR beta sequences accurately predicted the HLA-A and HLA-B alleles of most subjects. Indistinguishability led to the exclusion of some V segments, TRBV6-2 and TRBV6-3 included. Analyses of presence/absence relied on an assumption of roughly uniform sequencing depth across donors.

PCR amplification relied on 60 Vbeta primers (plus 13 Jbeta primers). Using immunoSEQ multiplex PCR, the repertoire was profiled, and TCRdb retains in-frame clones only, with some absent. Counted here are approximately 140,000 clones, roughly 80% occurring once; the ten biggest clones make up more than 10%. This clone is a singleton in its sample. The antigen remains undetermined. V was shortened by 3 bases and J by 9 bases, with 17 bases between the two germline ends. Germline V gene lookup returns CDR1 SGHTA and CDR2 FQGNSA. CDR3 length equals 14 residues. Material: PBMCs. The source of this sequence is a man in his forties in good health and CMV-seropositive. The V and J genes are TRBV7-2 and TRBJ2-5, with D tentatively TRBD2 (6 bases). CDR3 sequence: CASSFGRAGEAQYF. The CDR3 nucleotides read TGTGCCAGCAGCTTCGGCAGGGCCGGGGAGGCCCAGTACTTC. The full variable domain, its missing parts supplied by reference TRBV7-2 and TRBJ2-5, is GAGVSQSPSNKVTEKGKDVELRCDPISGHTALYWYRQSLGQGLEFLIYFQGNSAPDKSGLPSDRFSAERTGGSVSTLTIQRTQQEDSAVYLCASSFGRAGEAQYFGPGTRLLVL.